A single sample is the source of the 13 T cell receptor beta chains below, sequenced in a study of blood T cell repertoires in COVID-19. TCRdb's copy holds only in-frame clones and misses some; the assay was immunoSEQ multiplex PCR. The table shows tens of thousands of clones, with approximately 90% occurring only once. The sample comprised peripheral blood. The receptors come from a male donor with acute or convalescent COVID-19.

The chain carries TRBV6-2 or TRBV6-3 and TRBJ1-1; 9 positions match TRBD1. The CDR3 covers 16 residues. Germline V CDR1 and CDR2: MNHEY, SVGEGT. The V segment lost 0 bases and the J segment 5 bases; nucleotides outside the gene matches: 7. The CDR3 nucleotides read TGTGCCAGCAGTTACTCGTCCGGACAGGGGTTGACTGAAGCTTTCTTT. This gives the protein CASSYSSGQGLTEAFF.

The rearrangement links TRBV2 to TRBJ2-5, with 10 nucleotides matching TRBD2. The V segment lost 2 bases and the J segment 3 bases; nucleotides outside the gene matches: 6. CDR1 and CDR2 (germline): SNHLY, FYNNEI. This CDR3 is built from 16 residues. The CDR3 sequence: CASSEYGTSGEETQYF. The CDR3 nucleotides are TGTGCCAGCAGTGAATATGGTACTAGCGGGGAAGAGACCCAGTACTTC.

The rearrangement joins TRBV10-1 to TRBJ2-6, with 9 bases matching TRBD2. Germline CDR1 and CDR2: WNHNN and SYGVQD (reference sequence). The CDR3 runs 18 residues. V shed 2 bases and J 3 bases; nucleotides not matched to a gene: 8. The CDR3 is CASSEGCGGAGGANVLTF. Here the CDR3 DNA reads TGCGCCAGCAGTGAGGGCTGCGGGGGGGCCGGTGGGGCCAACGTCCTGACTTTC.

CDR3 in amino acids: CASSSLAGGTYEQYF. CDR3 bases: TGCGCCAGCAGCTCGTTAGCGGGGGGCACCTACGAGCAGTACTTC. This chain uses TRBV5-1 with TRBJ2-7; 10 bases align to TRBD2. The CDR3 runs 15 residues. The germline CDR1 and CDR2 sequences are SGHRS and YFSETQ. The J segment lost 2 bases and the V segment lost 3 bases, leaving 5 bases of the junction unmatched.

V is TRBV18 and J is TRBJ2-3, with TRBD2 matching 9 bases. Trimming took 3 bases from V and 0 from J; bases not matched to a gene: 7. The CDR3 totals 17 residues. Germline V gene data show CDR1 as KGHSH and CDR2 as LQKENI. CDR3: CASSPFERGASTDTQYF. DNA for the CDR3: TGTGCCAGCTCACCCTTCGAGCGGGGGGCTAGCACAGATACGCAGTATTTT.

The chain employs TRBV6-5 and TRBJ1-2; 9 bases map to TRBD1. Germline assignment: CDR1 MNHEY and CDR2 SVGAGI. V lost 5 bases and J lost 6; bases outside the gene matches: 4. The length of the CDR3 is 13 residues. The CDR3 region is CASSLWTGDGYTF. The CDR3, as DNA: TGTGCCAGCAGTCTATGGACAGGGGATGGCTACACCTTC.

This clone has a handful of counts. This rearrangement joins TRBV5-6 to TRBJ2-3; D not resolved. Between the trimmed V and J ends, which lost 2 bases and 0 bases, there was a span of 4 bases. The length of the CDR3 is 13 residues. Per germline, CDR1 SGHDT and CDR2 YYEEEE. The CDR3 coding sequence is TGTGCCAGCAGCTTTTCTAGCACAGATACGCAGTATTTT. Translating it yields CASSFSSTDTQYF.

The J gene is TRBJ1-4, the V gene TRBV7-6; TRBD1 agrees at 10 bases. V trimming: 5 bases; J trimming: 8 bases; junction bases outside the gene matches: 2. The germline V gene has CDR1 SGHVS and CDR2 FNYEAQ. This CDR3 spans 13 amino acids. CDR3 region: CASSGQGDEKLFF. In DNA form, the CDR3 reads TGTGCCAGCAGCGGACAGGGGGACGAAAAACTGTTTTTT.

V is TRBV20-1 and J is TRBJ2-4, with TRBD2 matching over 8 bases. Germline V gene lookup returns CDR1 DFQATT and CDR2 SNEGSKA (reference sequence). V shed 3 bases, J shed 0 bases, and the junction held 10 bases outside the gene matches. CDR3 length: 17 amino acids. CDR3 nucleotide sequence: TGCAGTGCTAGTCAACTAGCGGCCACTCTAGCCAAAAACATTCAGTACTTC. Its protein product is CSASQLAATLAKNIQYF.

V and J are TRBV6-5 and TRBJ2-1, with 8 bases identical to TRBD2. This CDR3 spans 15 amino acids. Germline V gene sequence: CDR1 MNHEY, CDR2 SVGAGI. V dropped 7 bases and J dropped 0; count of bases not matched to a gene: 5. In nucleotides, the CDR3 is TGTGCCAGCAACCCGGGGGGGAGCTCCTACAATGAGCAGTTCTTC. Translated: CASNPGGSSYNEQFF.

In this sample, this clone turned up once. The J gene is TRBJ2-7, the V gene TRBV23-1; 9 nucleotides agree with TRBD1. TRBV23-1 is an ORF; its function is uncertain. The CDR3 sequence is 17 residues long. The V gene end was trimmed by 0 bases and the J gene end by 0 bases; junction bases not matched to a gene: 6. The CDR3 sequence is CASSQSKGQGGSYEQYF. The CDR3 DNA is TGCGCCAGCAGTCAATCGAAGGGACAGGGAGGCTCCTACGAGCAGTACTTC.

V and J are TRBV20-1 and TRBJ2-7; D is unclear. Deletions cut 3 bases from V and 0 bases from J, with 15 bases between. The CDR3 consists of 15 residues. The germline CDR1 and CDR2 sequences are DFQATT and SNEGSKA (reference sequence). The chain's CDR3 is CSASSRIRSSYEQYF. As DNA, the CDR3 is TGCAGTGCTAGTTCCCGGATTCGGAGCTCCTACGAGCAGTACTTC.

The DNA of the CDR3 is TGTGCCACCTTGGCGGCTGGGAACACTGAAGCTTTCTTT. It is translated as CATLAAGNTEAFF. This chain connects TRBV10-3 to TRBJ1-1; D gene unclear. V was shortened by 10 bases and J by 1 base, with 13 bases between the two germline ends. Germline CDR1 is ENHRY and CDR2 is SYGVKD. This CDR3 has 13 amino acids.